These 20 T cell receptor beta chains originate from one sample sequenced in a study of T cells in Graves' hyperthyroidism and ophthalmopathy. RNA transcripts served as the template for amplifying TCR beta CDR3 regions. The TCR CDR3 first-round RT-PCR relied on the HTBI primer set. TCRdb fed the multiplex PCR reads into MiXCR, producing one record per CDR3 protein. The repertoire includes 650,000 to 850,000 distinct CDR3 sequences, roughly 20% of them detected once, and around 17% sits in the top ten. The sequencing sample was made of blood. These receptors all stem from a woman aged 45 to 65 with Graves' hyperthyroidism that later progressed to Graves' ophthalmopathy.

This chain joins TRBV13 and TRBJ2-2, with a tentative D call TRBD2 (5 bases). This CDR3 has 15 residues. CDR1 and CDR2 (germline): PRHDT, FYEKMQ (reference sequence). The V and J ends lost 3 bases and 4 bases respectively, with 12 bases between them. The CDR3 DNA reads TGTGCCAGCAGCTTGCGAGGGCCGGGCACCGGGGAGCTGTTTTTT. Its translation is CASSLRGPGTGELFF.

As concerns this clonotype: The junction departs from the called germline gene at one end, perhaps through a read error. The CDR3 nucleotides are TGTGCCAGCAGCACACATCGGGGGCAGATTCAGCCCCAGCGTTTT. Translated, it gives CASSTHRGQIQPQRF. J is TRBJ1-5 and V is TRBV27; a weak D match, TRBD1 (6 bases). The CDR3 has 15 residues. Germline V gene lookup returns CDR1 MNHEY and CDR2 SMNVEV (reference sequence).

The chain recombines TRBV7-8 with TRBJ1-4; D may be TRBD1 (5 bases). Germline CDR1 SGHVS, CDR2 FQNEAQ. V lost 2 bases and J 6 bases, leaving 22 bases between the germline ends. This CDR3 is built from 18 residues. CDR3 residues: CASSLLDRLPGGDEKLFF. DNA of the CDR3: TGTGCCAGCAGCTTATTGGACCGCTTACCCGGGGGAGATGAAAAACTGTTTTTT.

Ten or more counts support this clonotype. The rearrangement uses TRBV27 and TRBJ2-5, with 12 bases identical to TRBD1. The CDR3 loop spans 16 amino acids. The V and J ends lost 7 bases and 4 bases, in that order; junction bases with no gene match: 10. Germline V gene data show CDR1 as MNHEY and CDR2 as SMNVEV (reference sequence). The CDR3 loop reads CASTLRGQGARETQYF. CDR3 coding DNA: TGTGCCAGCACCCTGCGGGGACAGGGGGCCCGAGAGACCCAGTACTTC.

This clonotype was detected only a few times. The chain links TRBV5-5 to TRBJ2-5; 7 positions match TRBD2. With 9 bases clipped from V and 3 bases from J, the junction kept 8 bases outside the gene matches. The CDR3 consists of 13 residues. CDR1 SGHKS and CDR2 YYEKEE come from the germline V gene (reference sequence). The CDR3 region has the DNA TGTGCCACCGGAAGAGGACTAGAAGAGACCCAGTACTTC. Its translation is CATGRGLEETQYF.

V usage is TRBV2 and J usage is TRBJ2-7; D gene ambiguous. Looked up from germline, CDR1 is SNHLY and CDR2 is FYNNEI. The CDR3 has 13 residues. Trimming took 3 bases from V and 1 from J, leaving 7 bases between them. The CDR3 sequence: CASSDLGSYEQYF. The CDR3 bases are TGTGCCAGCAGTGATTTGGGATCCTACGAGCAGTACTTC.

Many counts were recorded for this clonotype. The chain is built from TRBV12-3 or TRBV12-4 and TRBJ2-1, with TRBD2 as a possible D gene (5 bases). V gave up 2 bases and J gave up 5 bases, with 7 bases separating them. The CDR3 has 13 amino acids. The chain's CDR3 is CASSLRGNNEQFF. CDR3 in DNA: TGTGCCAGCAGTTTACGGGGTAACAATGAGCAGTTCTTC.

This clonotype appeared many times. V is TRBV7-2 and J is TRBJ2-3; 7 bases match TRBD1. This CDR3 is 16 amino acids long. The V and J ends lost 2 bases and 5 bases, in that order; junction bases with no gene match: 10. Germline lookup yields CDR1 SGHTA and CDR2 FQGNSA. The CDR3 spells CASSLSYGTAQDTQYF. The CDR3 nucleotides are TGTGCCAGCAGCTTATCCTACGGGACAGCGCAAGATACGCAGTATTTT.

This clonotype came up many times. This sequence joins TRBV5-1 and TRBJ1-1, with 8 bases aligning to TRBD1. Per germline, CDR1 SGHRS and CDR2 YFSETQ. J was trimmed by 4 bases and V by 4 bases; bases with no gene match: 12. The CDR3 is made up of 16 amino acids. The CDR3 reads CASSPGTGAMGTEAFF. The CDR3 DNA reads TGCGCCAGCAGCCCCGGGACAGGCGCCATGGGCACTGAAGCTTTCTTT.

The table lists this clonotype with a few counts. The genes are TRBV6-2 or TRBV6-3 and TRBJ1-6; D perhaps matches TRBD1 (5 bases). This CDR3 contains 14 residues. Trimming stripped 6 bases from V and 8 bases from J, with 14 bases between. Germline lookup yields CDR1 MNHEY and CDR2 SVGEGT. CDR3 protein: CASRFKGLDSPLHF. The CDR3 bases are TGTGCCAGCAGATTTAAGGGGCTTGATTCACCCCTCCACTTT.

This clonotype was seen more than once but under ten times. This chain connects TRBV7-2 to TRBJ2-2; 11 bases fit TRBD2. Germline lookup yields CDR1 SGHTA and CDR2 FQGNSA. V lost 3 bases to trimming and J lost 5 bases; unmatched junction nucleotides: 11. This CDR3 spans 18 amino acids. CDR3 sequence: CASSFFPTGTSGTGELFF. CDR3 DNA: TGTGCCAGCAGCTTCTTCCCCACCGGGACTAGCGGTACCGGGGAGCTGTTTTTT.

This clonotype was found many times. The chain links TRBV13 to TRBJ2-3; perhaps TRBD2 as D (6 bases). The V and J ends lost 7 bases and 4 bases respectively, with 18 bases between them. The CDR3 runs to 15 residues. Germline CDR1 is PRHDT and CDR2 is FYEKMQ (reference sequence). The CDR3 is CASTPTARGADTQYF. The CDR3 nucleotides are TGTGCCAGCACCCCGACTGCGCGGGGAGCAGATACGCAGTATTTT.

The table lists this clonotype with many counts. The genes are TRBV5-8 and TRBJ1-5; D is unclear. The CDR3 totals 15 residues. The V gene's germline CDR1 is SGHTS and CDR2 YDEGEE. Trimming took 5 bases from V and 2 from J, leaving 14 bases between them. The CDR3 DNA is TGTGCCAGCAGTCCCGGGCCCGGGGGCAATCAGCCCCAGCATTTT. It yields the protein CASSPGPGGNQPQHF.

This rearrangement joins TRBV25-1 to TRBJ2-7; D possibly matches TRBD1 or TRBD2 (6 bases each). The CDR3 sequence is 15 residues long. With 0 bases removed from V and 3 bases from J, the gap between germline ends came to 12 bases. Germline V gives CDR1 MGHDK, CDR2 SYGVNS. CDR3 loop: CASSEYGRGGYEQYF. The CDR3 bases are TGTGCCAGCAGTGAATATGGCAGGGGAGGCTACGAGCAGTACTTC.

The chain employs TRBV6-1 and TRBJ1-3, with TRBD1 matching 9 bases. V gave up 7 bases and J gave up 4 bases; unmatched junction bases: 5. The CDR3 has 14 amino acids. Germline-derived CDR1 and CDR2 are MNHNS and SASEGT. The CDR3 reads CASKGQGNGNTIYF. Written as DNA, the CDR3 is TGTGCCAGCAAAGGACAGGGGAACGGAAACACCATATATTTT.

Only one count was recorded for this clonotype. A much more abundant neighbour one base away suggests this may be a read error. J is TRBJ1-2 and V is TRBV12-3 or TRBV12-4, with 12 bases lining up with TRBD1. The V gene end was trimmed by 4 bases and the J gene end by 7 bases; junction bases not matched to a gene: 7. The CDR3 runs 15 residues. The CDR3, as DNA: TGTGCCAGCAGTTACCTGGGACAGGGGGCGCTTGGCTACACCTTC. It translates to CASSYLGQGALGYTF.

This clonotype was recorded a few times. The chain combines TRBV12-3 or TRBV12-4 with TRBJ1-4, with 9 bases aligning to TRBD1. The CDR3 runs to 15 residues. Trimming cost V 7 bases and J 7 bases; bases outside gene matches: 10. The CDR3 loop is CASTGPGQGTEKLFF. DNA of the CDR3: TGTGCCAGCACCGGCCCGGGACAGGGTACTGAAAAACTGTTTTTT.

This clonotype was picked up many times. The V and J genes are TRBV11-3 and TRBJ2-3, with TRBD2 as a possible D gene (5 bases). In germline, CDR1 is SGHNT, CDR2 YENEEA. V lost 4 bases to trimming and J lost 4 bases, with 9 bases between them. CDR3 length: 13 amino acids. The CDR3: CASSSRGSDTQYF. In DNA, the CDR3 is TGTGCCAGCAGCTCCCGGGGATCAGATACGCAGTATTTT.

This clonotype was detected many times. The chain couples TRBV7-8 to TRBJ2-7; 7 bases map to TRBD1. This CDR3 has 16 residues. CDR1 SGHVS and CDR2 FQNEAQ come from the germline V gene. The J segment lost 3 bases and the V segment lost 3 bases, leaving 11 bases of the junction unmatched. CDR3 in DNA: TGTGCCAGCAGCTTCGACAGGGCTTCCGAAGGCTACGAGCAGTACTTC. Amino acid sequence: CASSFDRASEGYEQYF.

The chain uses TRBV15 and TRBJ1-2; no clear D. The germline CDR1 and CDR2 sequences are LNHNV and YYDKDF (reference sequence). V lost 0 bases to trimming and J lost 0 bases, with 14 bases between them. The CDR3 has 17 residues. CDR3 DNA: TGTGCCACCAGCAGAGATCCGGGCAGAGATGCTAACTATGGCTACACCTTC. It specifies CATSRDPGRDANYGYTF.